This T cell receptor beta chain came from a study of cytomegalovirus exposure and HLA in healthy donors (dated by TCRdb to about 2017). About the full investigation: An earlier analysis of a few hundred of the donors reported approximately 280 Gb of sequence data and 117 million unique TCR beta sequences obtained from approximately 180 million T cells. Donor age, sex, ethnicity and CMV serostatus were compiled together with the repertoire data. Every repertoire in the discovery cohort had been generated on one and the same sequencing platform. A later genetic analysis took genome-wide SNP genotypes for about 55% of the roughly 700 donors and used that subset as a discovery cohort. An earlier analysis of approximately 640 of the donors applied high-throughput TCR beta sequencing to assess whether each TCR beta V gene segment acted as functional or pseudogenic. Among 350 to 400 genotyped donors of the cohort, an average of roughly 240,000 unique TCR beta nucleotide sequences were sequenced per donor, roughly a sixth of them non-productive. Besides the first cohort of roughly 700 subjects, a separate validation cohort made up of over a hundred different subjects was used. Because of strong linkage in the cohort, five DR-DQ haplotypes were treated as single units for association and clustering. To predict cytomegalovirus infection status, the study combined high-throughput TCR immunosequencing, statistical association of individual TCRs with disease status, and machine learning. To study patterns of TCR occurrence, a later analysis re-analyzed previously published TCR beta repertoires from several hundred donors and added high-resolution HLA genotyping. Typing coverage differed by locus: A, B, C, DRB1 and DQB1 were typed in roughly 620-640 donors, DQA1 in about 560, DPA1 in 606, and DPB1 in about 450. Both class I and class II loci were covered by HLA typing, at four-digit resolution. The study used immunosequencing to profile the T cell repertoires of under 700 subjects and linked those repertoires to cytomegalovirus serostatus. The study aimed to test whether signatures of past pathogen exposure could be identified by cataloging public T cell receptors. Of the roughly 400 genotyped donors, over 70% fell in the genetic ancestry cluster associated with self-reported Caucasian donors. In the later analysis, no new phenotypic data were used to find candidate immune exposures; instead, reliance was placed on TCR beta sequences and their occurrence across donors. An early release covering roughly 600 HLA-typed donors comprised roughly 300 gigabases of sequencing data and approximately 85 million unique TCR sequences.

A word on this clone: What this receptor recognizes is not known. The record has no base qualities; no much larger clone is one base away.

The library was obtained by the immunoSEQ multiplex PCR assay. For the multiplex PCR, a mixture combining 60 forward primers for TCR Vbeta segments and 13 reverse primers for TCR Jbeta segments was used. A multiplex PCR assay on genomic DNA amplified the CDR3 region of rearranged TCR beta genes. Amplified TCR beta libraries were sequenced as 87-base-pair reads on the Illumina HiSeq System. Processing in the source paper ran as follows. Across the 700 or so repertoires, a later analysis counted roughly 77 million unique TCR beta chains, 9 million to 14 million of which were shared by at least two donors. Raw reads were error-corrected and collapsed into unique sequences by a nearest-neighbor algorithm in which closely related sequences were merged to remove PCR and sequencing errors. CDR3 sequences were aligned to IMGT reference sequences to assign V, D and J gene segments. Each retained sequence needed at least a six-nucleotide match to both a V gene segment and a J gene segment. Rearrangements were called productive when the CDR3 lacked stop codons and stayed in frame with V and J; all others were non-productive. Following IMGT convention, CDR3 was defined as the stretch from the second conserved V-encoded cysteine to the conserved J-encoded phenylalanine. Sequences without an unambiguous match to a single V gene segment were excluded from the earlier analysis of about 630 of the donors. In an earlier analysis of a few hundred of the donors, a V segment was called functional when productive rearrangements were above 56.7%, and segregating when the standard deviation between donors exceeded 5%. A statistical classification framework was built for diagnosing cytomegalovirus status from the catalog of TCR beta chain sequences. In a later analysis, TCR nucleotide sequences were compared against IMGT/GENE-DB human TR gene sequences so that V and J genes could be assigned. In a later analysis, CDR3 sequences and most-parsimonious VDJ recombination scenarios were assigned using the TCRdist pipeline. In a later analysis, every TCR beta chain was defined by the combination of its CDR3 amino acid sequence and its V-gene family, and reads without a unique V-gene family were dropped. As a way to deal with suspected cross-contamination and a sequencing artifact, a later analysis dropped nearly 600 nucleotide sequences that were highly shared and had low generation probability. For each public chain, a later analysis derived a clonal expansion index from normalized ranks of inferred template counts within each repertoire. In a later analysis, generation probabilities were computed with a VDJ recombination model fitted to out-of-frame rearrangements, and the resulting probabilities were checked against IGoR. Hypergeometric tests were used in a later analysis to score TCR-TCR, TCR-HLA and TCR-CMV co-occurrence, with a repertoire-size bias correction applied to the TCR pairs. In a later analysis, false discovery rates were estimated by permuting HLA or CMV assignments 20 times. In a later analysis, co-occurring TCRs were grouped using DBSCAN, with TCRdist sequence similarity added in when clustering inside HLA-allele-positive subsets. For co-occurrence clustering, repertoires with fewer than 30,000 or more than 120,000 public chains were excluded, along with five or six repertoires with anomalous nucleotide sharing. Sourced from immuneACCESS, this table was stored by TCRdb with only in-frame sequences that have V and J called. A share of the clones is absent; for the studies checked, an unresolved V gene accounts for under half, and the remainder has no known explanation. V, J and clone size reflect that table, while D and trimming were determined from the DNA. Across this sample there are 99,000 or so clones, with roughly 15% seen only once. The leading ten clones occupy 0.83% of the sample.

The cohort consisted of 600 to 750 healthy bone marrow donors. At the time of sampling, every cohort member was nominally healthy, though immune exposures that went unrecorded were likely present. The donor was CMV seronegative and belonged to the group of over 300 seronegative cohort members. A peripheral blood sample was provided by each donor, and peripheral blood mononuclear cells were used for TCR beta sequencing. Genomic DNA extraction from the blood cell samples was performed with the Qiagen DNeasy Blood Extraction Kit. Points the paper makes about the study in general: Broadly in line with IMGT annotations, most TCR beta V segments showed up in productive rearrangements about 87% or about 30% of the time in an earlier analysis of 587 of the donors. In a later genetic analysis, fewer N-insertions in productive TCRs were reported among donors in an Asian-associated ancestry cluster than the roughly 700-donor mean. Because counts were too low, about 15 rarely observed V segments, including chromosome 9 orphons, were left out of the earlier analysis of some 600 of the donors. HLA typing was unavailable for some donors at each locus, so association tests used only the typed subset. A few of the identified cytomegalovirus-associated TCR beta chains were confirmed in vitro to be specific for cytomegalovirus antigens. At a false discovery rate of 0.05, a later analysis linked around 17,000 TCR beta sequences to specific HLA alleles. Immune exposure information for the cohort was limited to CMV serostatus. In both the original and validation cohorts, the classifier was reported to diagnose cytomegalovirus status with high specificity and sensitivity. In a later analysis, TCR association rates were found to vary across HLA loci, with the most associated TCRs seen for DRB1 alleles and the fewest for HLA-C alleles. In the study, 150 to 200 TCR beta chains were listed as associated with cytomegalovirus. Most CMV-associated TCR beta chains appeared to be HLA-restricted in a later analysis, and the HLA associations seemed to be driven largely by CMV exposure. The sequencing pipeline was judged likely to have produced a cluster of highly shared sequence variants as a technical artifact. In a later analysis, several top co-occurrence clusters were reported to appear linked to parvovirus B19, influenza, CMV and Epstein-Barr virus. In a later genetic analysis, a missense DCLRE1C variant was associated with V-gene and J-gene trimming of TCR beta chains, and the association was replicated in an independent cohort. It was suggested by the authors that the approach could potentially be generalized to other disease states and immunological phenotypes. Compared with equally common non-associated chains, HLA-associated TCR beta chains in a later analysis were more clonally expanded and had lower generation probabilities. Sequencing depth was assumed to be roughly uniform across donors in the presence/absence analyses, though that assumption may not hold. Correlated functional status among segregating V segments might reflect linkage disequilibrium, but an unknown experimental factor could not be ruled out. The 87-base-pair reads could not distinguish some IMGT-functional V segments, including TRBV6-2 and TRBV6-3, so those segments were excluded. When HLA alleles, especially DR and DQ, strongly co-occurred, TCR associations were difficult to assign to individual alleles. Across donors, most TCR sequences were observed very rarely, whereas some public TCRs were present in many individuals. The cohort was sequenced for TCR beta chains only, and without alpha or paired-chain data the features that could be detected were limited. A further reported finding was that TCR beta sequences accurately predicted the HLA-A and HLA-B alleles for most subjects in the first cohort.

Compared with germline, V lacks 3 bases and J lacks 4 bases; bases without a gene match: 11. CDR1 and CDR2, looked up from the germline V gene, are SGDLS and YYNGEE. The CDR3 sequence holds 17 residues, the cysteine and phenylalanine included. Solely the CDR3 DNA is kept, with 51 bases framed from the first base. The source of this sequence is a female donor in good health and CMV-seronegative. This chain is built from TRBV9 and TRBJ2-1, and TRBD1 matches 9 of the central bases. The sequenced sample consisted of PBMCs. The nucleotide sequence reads TGTGCCAGCAGCGAGGGGACCGGGACAGGGCTGTACAATGAGCAGTTCTTC. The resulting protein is CASSEGTGTGLYNEQFF.